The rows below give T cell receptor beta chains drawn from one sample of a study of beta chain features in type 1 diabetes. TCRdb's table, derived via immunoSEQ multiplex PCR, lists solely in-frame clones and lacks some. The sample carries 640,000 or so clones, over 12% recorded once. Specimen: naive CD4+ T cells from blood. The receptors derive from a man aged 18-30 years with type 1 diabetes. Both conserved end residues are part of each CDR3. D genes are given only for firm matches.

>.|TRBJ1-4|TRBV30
CAWSPLGQLNEKLFF
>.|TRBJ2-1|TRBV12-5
CASAWGGAISYNEQFF
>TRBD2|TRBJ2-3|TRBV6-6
CATYKGGGAADTQYF
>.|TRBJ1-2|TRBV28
CASSLMGYGYTF
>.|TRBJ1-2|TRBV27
CASSPARTRYGYTF
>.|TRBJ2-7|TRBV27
CASSLRGYEQYF
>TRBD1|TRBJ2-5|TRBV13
CASSFGLHWTGGGETQYF
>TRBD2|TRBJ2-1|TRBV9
CASSVASGNYNEQFF
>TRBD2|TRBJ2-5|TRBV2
CASSGLAGEGETQYF
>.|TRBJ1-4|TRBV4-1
CASSQEGGVDNEKLFF
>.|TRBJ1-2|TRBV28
CASSPTTSSYGYTF
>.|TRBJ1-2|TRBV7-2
CASSLSGQTNGYTF
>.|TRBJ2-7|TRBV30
CAWSVHGTWTSEF
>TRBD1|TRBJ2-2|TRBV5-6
CASSIRTGQRGELFF
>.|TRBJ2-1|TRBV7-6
CASSLAYVSEQFF
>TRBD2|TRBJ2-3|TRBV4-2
CASSYPGLAGGEVDTQYF
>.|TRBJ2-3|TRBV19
CASSIVPGGGTDTQYF
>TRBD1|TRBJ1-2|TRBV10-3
CAISYTGGDYGYTF
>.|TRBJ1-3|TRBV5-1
CASSLPQEGNTIYF
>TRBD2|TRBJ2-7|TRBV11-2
CASSLGPSGVGYEQYF
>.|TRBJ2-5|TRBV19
CASSIIGETQYF
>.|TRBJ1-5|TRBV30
CAWSDMSNQPQHF
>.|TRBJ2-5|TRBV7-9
CASSPMKPRQETQYF
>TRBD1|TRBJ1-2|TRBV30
CAWSRGDRTNYGYTF
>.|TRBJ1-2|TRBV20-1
CSVRRGGKGTF
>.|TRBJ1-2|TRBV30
CAWKKATWGYTF
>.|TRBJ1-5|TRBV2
CASRELWNQPQHF
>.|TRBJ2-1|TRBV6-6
CASSPELSSYNEQFF
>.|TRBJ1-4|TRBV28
CASSSSQGREKLFF